The clone carrying this T cell receptor (beta chain) has ten or more counts. The TCR cDNA carried a universal primer site and UMIs from 5'RACE template switching. Via MiXCR, TCRdb re-called the 5' RACE reads, giving one row per CDR3 protein. The data contain around 16,000 distinct CDR3 sequences, around 4% of them singletons. These data originate in a study of T cells after yellow fever vaccination. Findings and limits, study-wide: There was a possibility that FACS-sorted repertoires contained abundant clonotypes contaminating from the bulk population. The secondary response was weaker but peaked faster, day 5 versus 15. The study re-detected most primary-vaccination clones after the booster (under 97% CD4, around 89% CD8).

The germline V gene encodes CDR1 MGHDK and CDR2 SYGVNS. The CDR3 is made up of 17 amino acids. Trimming cost V 1 base and J 4 bases, with 20 bases left between them. The sequences come from PBMCs, either bulk or a sorted T-cell subset (CD4+, CD8+, memory, or dextramer-sorted; not recorded which), collected 15 days after the yellow fever booster vaccination. The clonotype comes from a man aged 30 to 39 who received the YFV17D yellow fever vaccine. This chain uses TRBV25-1 with TRBJ2-7; D is perhaps TRBD1 or TRBD2 (5 bases each). CDR3 in amino acids: CASSELGVGLTPYEQYF. The CDR3 DNA is TGTGCCAGCAGTGAATTGGGGGTGGGATTAACCCCATACGAGCAGTACTTC.